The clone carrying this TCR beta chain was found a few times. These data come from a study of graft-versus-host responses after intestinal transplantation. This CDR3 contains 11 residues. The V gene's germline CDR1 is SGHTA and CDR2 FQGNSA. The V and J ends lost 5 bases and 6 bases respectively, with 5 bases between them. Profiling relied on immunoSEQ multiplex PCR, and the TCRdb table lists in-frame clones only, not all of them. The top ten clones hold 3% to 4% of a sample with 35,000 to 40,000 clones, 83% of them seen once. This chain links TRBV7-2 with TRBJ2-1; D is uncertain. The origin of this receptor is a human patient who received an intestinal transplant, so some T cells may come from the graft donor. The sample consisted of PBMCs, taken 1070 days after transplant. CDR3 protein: CASSHFNEQFF. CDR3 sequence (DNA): TGTGCCAGCAGCCACTTCAATGAGCAGTTCTTC.